The next 20 T cell receptor beta chains were all read from a single sample in a study of OX40 agonist ivuxolimab in advanced cancers. Libraries came from the immunoSEQ multiplex PCR assay. What TCRdb holds here is the immuneACCESS table cut down to in-frame rearrangements. Part of the clones is not present; checked against another copy, under half of the missing clones reflect an unresolved V gene, and the others are unexplained. Present in this sample are fewer than 55,000 clones, roughly nine tenths of which were seen just once. Together, the top ten hold approximately 10% of the sample. The specimen was CD4+ or CD8+ T cells sorted from blood, collected in a trial of the OX40 agonist ivuxolimab. The receptors stem from an adult with an advanced solid tumor such as melanoma, head and neck, liver or kidney cancer.

CDR3 DNA: TGCGCCAGCAGCCAAGATCACAACAGGGGGGGGATTGTTGGCTACACCTTC. Translated: CASSQDHNRGGIVGYTF. The gene calls are TRBV4-1 and TRBJ1-2; 8 nucleotides line up with TRBD1. The CDR3 is 17 amino acids. Germline-derived CDR1 and CDR2 are MGHRA and YSYEKL. Trimming took 0 bases from V and 7 from J; bases not matched to a gene: 13.

This clone was counted between two and nine times. This sequence joins TRBV10-3 and TRBJ1-1, with D hard to call. CDR1 is ENHRY and CDR2 is SYGVKD in the germline V gene. Trimming removed 0 bases from V and 0 bases from J, with 8 bases in between. The CDR3 has 15 residues. The CDR3 region has the DNA TGTGCCATCAGTGAGTCGACTATCATGAACACTGAAGCTTTCTTT. Translated: CAISESTIMNTEAFF.

V and J are TRBV30 and TRBJ1-6; 10 bases agree with TRBD1. J lost 10 bases, V lost 5 bases, and 5 bases had no gene match. Per germline, CDR1 GTSNPN and CDR2 SVGIG (reference sequence). The CDR3 covers 13 residues. The CDR3 sequence: CAWVTGGQSPLHF. The CDR3 DNA is TGTGCCTGGGTGACAGGGGGCCAATCACCCCTCCACTTT.

The rearrangement joins TRBV7-9 to TRBJ1-2; the match to TRBD1 covers 7 bases. Per germline, CDR1 SEHNR and CDR2 FQNEAQ (reference sequence). The CDR3 has 15 amino acids. The V gene end was trimmed by 4 bases and the J gene end by 6 bases; junction bases not matched to a gene: 11. CDR3: CASSYTGTDLNGYTF. In DNA, the CDR3 is TGTGCCAGCAGCTACACCGGGACAGATCTTAATGGCTACACCTTC.

This clone was detected a few times. This chain joins TRBV4-3 and TRBJ1-4, with a possible D match to TRBD1 (6 bases). Trimming pared 5 bases from V and 8 bases from J, leaving 21 bases between. The length of the CDR3 is 16 residues. Germline-derived CDR1 and CDR2 are LGHNA and YSLEER. Written as DNA, the CDR3 is TGCGCCAGCAGCTCGCAAACAGGGACCCCCTGGGAAAAACTGTTTTTT. It specifies CASSSQTGTPWEKLFF.

This clone was counted a few times. This rearrangement joins TRBV30 to TRBJ2-2; D perhaps matches TRBD1 (5 bases). Germline CDR1 is GTSNPN and CDR2 is SVGIG (reference sequence). The ends were cut back, 1 base at V and 2 bases at J, with 11 bases in the middle. The CDR3 length is 15 residues. CDR3 sequence: CAWSGTRANTGELFF. The CDR3 nucleotides are TGTGCCTGGAGTGGGACAAGGGCCAACACCGGGGAGCTGTTTTTT.

The chain has TRBV7-9 and TRBJ1-1, with TRBD1 as a possible D gene (5 bases). Germline V CDR1 and CDR2: SEHNR, FQNEAQ (reference sequence). CDR3 length: 15 residues. Trimming removed 2 bases from V and 7 bases from J, with 17 bases in between. The CDR3 spells CASSLKRGTGYEAFF. Written as DNA, the CDR3 is TGTGCCAGCAGCTTAAAAAGAGGGACGGGATATGAAGCTTTCTTT.

The V call is TRBV11-2, the J call TRBJ1-2; possibly TRBD1 for D (6 bases). Germline CDR1 and CDR2: SGHAT and FQNNGV. Trimming removed 9 bases at V and 5 bases at J, with 16 bases between. CDR3 size: 13 residues. CDR3 region: CASRGLGGYGYTF. DNA of the CDR3: TGTGCCAGTCGGGGGTTAGGGGGGTATGGCTACACCTTC.

The chain couples TRBV20-1 to TRBJ2-1; D is ambiguous. CDR1 is DFQATT, CDR2 SNEGSKA, per germline (reference sequence). Trimming pared 4 bases from V and 4 bases from J, leaving 5 bases between. The CDR3 runs 11 residues. The CDR3 spells CSAIPYNEQFF. The CDR3 region has the DNA TGCAGTGCTATCCCTTACAATGAGCAGTTCTTC.

This chain connects TRBV5-5 to TRBJ2-1; 7 nucleotides match TRBD2. Trimming removed 1 base from V and 6 bases from J; junction bases left unmatched: 4. Germline CDR1 and CDR2: SGHKS and YYEKEE (reference sequence). CDR3 length: 14 amino acids. For the CDR3, the DNA is TGTGCCAGCAGCTTGTCAATAGCGGGCAATGAGCAGTTCTTC. Translated, it gives CASSLSIAGNEQFF.

The genes are TRBV6-1 and TRBJ1-4; D is uncertain. Trimming cost V 6 bases and J 7 bases, with 18 bases left between them. Germline V lookup: CDR1 MNHNS, CDR2 SASEGT. The CDR3 consists of 15 residues. The CDR3 spells CASSLDLGSGEKLFF. The DNA for the CDR3 is TGTGCCAGCAGCTTAGACCTCGGATCTGGTGAAAAACTGTTTTTT.

The chain is built from TRBV28 and TRBJ1-5; a weak D match, TRBD1 (6 bases). Looked up from germline, CDR1 is MDHEN and CDR2 is SYDVKM. Deletions cut 3 bases from V and 5 bases from J, with 17 bases between. The CDR3 length is 16 residues. The CDR3 sequence is CASSLSSGDFYQPQHF. The CDR3 bases are TGTGCCAGCAGTTTGTCGTCAGGGGACTTTTATCAGCCCCAGCATTTT. Variable domain in full (rest from reference TRBV28 and TRBJ1-5): DVKVTQSSRYLVKRTGEKVFLECVQDMDHENMFWYRQDPGLGLRLIYFSYDVKMKEKGDIPEGYSVSREKKERFSLILESASTNQTSMYLCASSLSSGDFYQPQHFGDGTRLSIL.

V usage is TRBV28 and J usage is TRBJ2-5; 7 nucleotides match TRBD2. This CDR3 comprises 15 residues. Germline assignment: CDR1 MDHEN and CDR2 SYDVKM. V dropped 4 bases and J dropped 4; count of bases not matched to a gene: 9. CDR3 region: CASSSQRDRGETQYF. The CDR3 region has the DNA TGTGCCAGCAGTTCCCAGCGGGATAGGGGAGAGACCCAGTACTTC. The full variable domain, rest sourced from reference TRBV28 and TRBJ2-5, is DVKVTQSSRYLVKRTGEKVFLECVQDMDHENMFWYRQDPGLGLRLIYFSYDVKMKEKGDIPEGYSVSREKKERFSLILESASTNQTSMYLCASSSQRDRGETQYFGPGTRLLVL.

V is TRBV30 and J is TRBJ2-1, with D possibly being TRBD2 (5 bases). Germline V gives CDR1 GTSNPN, CDR2 SVGIG (reference sequence). V was pared by 3 bases and J by 3 bases, with 9 bases between. The CDR3 is 13 amino acids. The CDR3 protein is CAWSRGFYNEQFF. For the CDR3, the DNA is TGTGCCTGGAGCCGGGGATTCTACAATGAGCAGTTCTTC.

The sample holds one count of this clone. The gene calls are TRBV7-3 and TRBJ1-1; 7 nucleotides line up with TRBD1. The CDR3 totals 13 residues. Germline V gene data show CDR1 as SGHTA and CDR2 as FQGTGA. The junction had 4 bases not matched to a gene; V was cut back by 5 bases and J by 4 bases. The CDR3 here is CASSPAGGTEAFF. CDR3 nucleotides: TGTGCCAGCAGCCCAGCAGGGGGCACTGAAGCTTTCTTT.

This clone has a single count. This CDR3 reads CASSLDGPDTQYF. CDR3 nucleotides: TGTGCCAGCAGCTTGGACGGGCCGGATACGCAGTATTTT. This chain links TRBV5-4 with TRBJ2-3; D not certain. CDR3 length: 13 residues. The germline V gene has CDR1 SGHNT and CDR2 YYREEE (reference sequence). V lost 0 bases, J lost 6 bases, and 8 bases lay in between.

The J gene is TRBJ2-3, the V gene TRBV10-1; D is ambiguous. The CDR3 runs 14 residues. V gave up 4 bases and J gave up 5 bases, with 13 bases separating them. The germline CDR1 and CDR2 sequences are WNHNN and SYGVQD (reference sequence). The CDR3 here is CASSGDPVGDTQYF. The CDR3 region has the DNA TGCGCCAGCAGTGGAGATCCGGTGGGAGATACGCAGTATTTT.

The chain has TRBV7-8 and TRBJ1-1, with TRBD1 identical over 8 bases. V gave up 1 base and J gave up 4 bases; unmatched junction bases: 8. The CDR3 runs to 16 residues. Germline V gene lookup returns CDR1 SGHVS and CDR2 FQNEAQ. The CDR3 region has the DNA TGTGCCAGCAGCTTAGGGGCACAGGGGGAAGGCACTGAAGCTTTCTTT. As protein: CASSLGAQGEGTEAFF. The full variable domain, in which reference TRBV7-8 and TRBJ1-1 provide the parts outside the CDR3, is GAGVSQSPRYKVAKRGQDVALRCDPISGHVSLFWYQQALGQGPEFLTYFQNEAQLDKSGLPSDRFFAERPEGSVSTLKIQRTQQEDSAVYLCASSLGAQGEGTEAFFGQGTRLTVV.

The chain is built from TRBV7-2 and TRBJ1-4, with D possibly being TRBD1 (6 bases). Germline-derived CDR1 and CDR2 are SGHTA and FQGNSA. CDR3 length: 14 amino acids. The germline V and J ends were trimmed by 3 bases and 5 bases, with 10 bases remaining between them. The CDR3 reads CASSFGQPNEKLFF. The CDR3 DNA is TGTGCCAGCAGCTTTGGACAGCCGAATGAAAAACTGTTTTTT. Full variable domain (rest looked up from reference TRBV7-2 and TRBJ1-4): GAGVSQSPSNKVTEKGKDVELRCDPISGHTALYWYRQSLGQGLEFLIYFQGNSAPDKSGLPSDRFSAERTGGSVSTLTIQRTQQEDSAVYLCASSFGQPNEKLFFGSGTQLSVL.

This clone came up a few times. The rearrangement uses TRBV4-3 and TRBJ1-2; maybe TRBD1 (6 bases). CDR3 length equals 13 residues. Trimming removed 3 bases at V and 4 bases at J, with 9 bases between. Germline CDR1 is LGHNA and CDR2 is YSLEER. CDR3 in amino acids: CASSHRGGYGYTF. CDR3 in DNA: TGCGCCAGCAGCCACAGGGGCGGCTATGGCTACACCTTC.